The 23 T cell receptor beta chains below were found in one sample sequenced in a study of brain T cells in children with intractable seizures. Generated by immunoSEQ multiplex PCR, the TCRdb table keeps only in-frame clones and is missing some. The sample contains tens of thousands of clones, roughly 91% of which appear only once. This material consisted of peripheral blood, taken at surgery. Every receptor here comes from a boy younger than two with tuberous sclerosis and intractable seizures.

This chain uses TRBV9 with TRBJ2-3, with unresolved D. CDR1 SGDLS and CDR2 YYNGEE come from the germline V gene. CDR3 length equals 14 residues. V lost 3 bases to trimming and J lost 4 bases, with 12 bases between them. CDR3 residues: CASSAEPAADTQYF. CDR3 sequence (DNA): TGTGCCAGCAGCGCCGAACCTGCTGCAGATACGCAGTATTTT. Based on the CDR3 plus reference TRBV9 and TRBJ2-3, the full variable domain is DSGVTQTPKHLITATGQRVTLRCSPRSGDLSVYWYQQSLDQGLQFLIQYYNGEERAKGNILERFSAQQFPDLHSELNLSSLELGDSALYFCASSAEPAADTQYFGPGTRLTVL.

The V and J genes are TRBV20-1 and TRBJ1-3; D gene uncertain. This CDR3 is built from 14 residues. Trimming stripped 3 bases from V and 1 base from J, with 10 bases between. Germline V gene sequence: CDR1 DFQATT, CDR2 SNEGSKA (reference sequence). This CDR3 reads CSASPSRSGNTIYF. CDR3 DNA sequence: TGCAGTGCTAGTCCATCGAGATCTGGAAACACCATATATTTT.

This sequence joins TRBV5-4 and TRBJ2-7; 8 bases align to TRBD2. Germline CDR1 SGHNT, CDR2 YYREEE (reference sequence). V lost 5 bases, J lost 6 bases, and 10 bases stayed unmatched. This CDR3 is built from 14 residues. The CDR3 DNA reads as TGTGCCAGCAGTTCGGAACTAGCGGTTCCCGAGCAGTACTTC. Encoded protein: CASSSELAVPEQYF.

The V and J genes are TRBV6-5 and TRBJ1-1; D gene ambiguous. Trimming cost V 9 bases and J 0 bases, with 11 bases left between them. The CDR3 runs 13 residues. Germline V CDR1 and CDR2: MNHEY, SVGAGI. The CDR3 coding sequence is TGTGCCAGTCCCGGTGGAATGAACACTGAAGCTTTCTTT. This codes for CASPGGMNTEAFF.

The chain uses TRBV7-8 and TRBJ1-6; D is ambiguous. The ends were cut back, 6 bases at V and 7 bases at J, with 7 bases in the middle. The CDR3 is 12 residues long. Germline V lookup: CDR1 SGHVS, CDR2 FQNEAQ. The CDR3 DNA reads TGTGCCAGCAGGCTCATGAATTCACCCCTCCACTTT. Its protein product is CASRLMNSPLHF.

The CDR3 nucleotides read TGCGCCAGCAGGGCGGGGGCCCAAGAGACCCAGTACTTC. It encodes CASRAGAQETQYF. The chain joins TRBV10-2 to TRBJ2-5, with D perhaps matching TRBD2 (7 bases). V was trimmed by 6 bases and J by 1 base, leaving 9 bases between them. The CDR3 is 13 amino acids. Germline V gene data show CDR1 as WSHSY and CDR2 as SAAADI.

This clone was counted once. The chain links TRBV9 to TRBJ1-1, with a possible D match to TRBD1 (6 bases). Germline CDR1 and CDR2: SGDLS and YYNGEE. CDR3 size: 15 residues. V gave up 4 bases and J gave up 3 bases, with 16 bases separating them. The CDR3 is CASSLQGDLDTEAFF. CDR3 in DNA: TGTGCCAGCAGCTTACAGGGAGATCTGGACACTGAAGCTTTCTTT. Together with reference TRBV9 and TRBJ1-1, the CDR3 gives the full variable domain: DSGVTQTPKHLITATGQRVTLRCSPRSGDLSVYWYQQSLDQGLQFLIQYYNGEERAKGNILERFSAQQFPDLHSELNLSSLELGDSALYFCASSLQGDLDTEAFFGQGTRLTVV.

The J gene is TRBJ2-1, the V gene TRBV3-1 (or the pseudogene TRBV3-2), with TRBD2 matching over 9 bases. The CDR3 length is 18 residues. The V segment lost 2 bases and the J segment 9 bases; nucleotides outside the gene matches: 17. Germline assignment: CDR1 LGHDT and CDR2 YNNKEL (reference sequence). CDR3 sequence: CASSQFSFSGGSWGEQFF. DNA for the CDR3: TGTGCCAGCAGCCAATTCTCGTTTAGCGGGGGTTCGTGGGGTGAGCAGTTCTTC.

The chain uses TRBV9 and TRBJ2-3; D unresolved. The length of the CDR3 is 16 residues. Germline loops: CDR1 SGDLS, CDR2 YYNGEE. V gave up 0 bases and J gave up 3 bases, with 14 bases separating them. The CDR3 coding sequence is TGTGCCAGCAGCGTAGCGGACGGTACATTTACAGATACGCAGTATTTT. It specifies CASSVADGTFTDTQYF.

J is TRBJ1-3 and V is TRBV30; D ambiguous. Germline CDR1 is GTSNPN and CDR2 is SVGIG (reference sequence). Between the trimmed V and J ends, which lost 0 bases and 3 bases, there was a span of 15 bases. The CDR3 has 16 residues. CDR3 in DNA: TGTGCCTGGAGTGTACTCAAGGCTAAAGGTGGAAACACCATATATTTT. Translation: CAWSVLKAKGGNTIYF. The full variable domain, completed using reference TRBV30 and TRBJ1-3, is SQTIHQWPATLVQPVGSPLSLECTVEGTSNPNLYWYRQAAGRGLQLLFYSVGIGQISSEVPQNLSASRPQDRQFILSSKKLLLSDSGFYLCAWSVLKAKGGNTIYFGEGSWLTVV.

The rearrangement links TRBV20-1 to TRBJ2-5; TRBD2 is a possible D gene (5 bases). V lost 5 bases and J 7 bases, leaving 11 bases between the germline ends. The CDR3 runs 11 residues. The V gene's germline CDR1 is DFQATT and CDR2 SNEGSKA (reference sequence). The chain's CDR3 is CSAPVTRTQYF. The CDR3 coding sequence is TGCAGTGCTCCCGTTACTAGGACCCAGTACTTC.

V usage is TRBV9 and J usage is TRBJ2-5, with 8 bases that match TRBD2. This CDR3 comprises 13 residues. Germline V lookup: CDR1 SGDLS, CDR2 YYNGEE. Trimming removed 2 bases from V and 5 bases from J; junction bases left unmatched: 2. Here the CDR3 reads CASSVGGDETQYF. The CDR3 DNA is TGTGCCAGCAGCGTCGGGGGGGACGAGACCCAGTACTTC.

V gene TRBV12-2 combines with J gene TRBJ1-6; the D call TRBD1 from the table was never checked on the DNA. TRBV12-2 is a documented pseudogene. The CDR3 runs to 16 residues. CDR3 in DNA: TGTGCAAGTCGCTTTCACAGACGGTGTTATAATTCACCCCTCCACTTT. Its translation is CASRFHRRCYNSPLHF.

The chain couples TRBV14 to TRBJ2-5; no clear D. The germline V gene has CDR1 SGHDN and CDR2 FVKESK. This CDR3 has 14 residues. Between the trimmed V and J ends, which lost 4 bases and 1 base, there was a span of 10 bases. The CDR3 here is CASSRVRSQETQYF. DNA of the CDR3: TGTGCCAGCAGCCGCGTAAGGAGCCAAGAGACCCAGTACTTC. The full variable domain, its missing parts supplied by reference TRBV14 and TRBJ2-5, is EAGVTQFPSHSVIEKGQTVTLRCDPISGHDNLYWYRRVMGKEIKFLLHFVKESKQDESGMPNNRFLAERTGGTYSTLKVQPAELEDSGVYFCASSRVRSQETQYFGPGTRLLVL.

This chain connects TRBV20-1 to TRBJ1-4; D is unclear. From germline, CDR1 is DFQATT and CDR2 SNEGSKA (reference sequence). This CDR3 region has 11 residues. V was pared by 1 base and J by 10 bases, with 7 bases between. CDR3: CSARAIGKLFF. In DNA form, the CDR3 reads TGCAGTGCTAGAGCGATTGGAAAACTGTTTTTT.

This clone has only a few counts. This chain uses TRBV7-8 with TRBJ1-5; 8 positions match TRBD1. CDR3 length equals 15 residues. Trimming took 5 bases from V and 4 from J; bases not matched to a gene: 7. CDR1 and CDR2 (germline): SGHVS, FQNEAQ. CDR3 residues: CASSHGTGRNQPQHF. CDR3 DNA: TGTGCCAGCAGCCATGGGACAGGCCGGAATCAGCCCCAGCATTTT. The entire variable domain, with the rest obtained from reference TRBV7-8 and TRBJ1-5, is as follows: GAGVSQSPRYKVAKRGQDVALRCDPISGHVSLFWYQQALGQGPEFLTYFQNEAQLDKSGLPSDRFFAERPEGSVSTLKIQRTQQEDSAVYLCASSHGTGRNQPQHFGDGTRLSIL.

The V and J genes are TRBV7-9 and TRBJ1-2, with D uncertain. CDR1 is SEHNR and CDR2 is FQNEAQ in the germline V gene (reference sequence). This CDR3 spans 12 amino acids. The V gene lost 1 base and the J gene lost 1 base, with 1 base spanning the gap. The CDR3 DNA reads TGTGCCAGCAGCTTAGATAACTATGGCTACACCTTC. This sequence encodes CASSLDNYGYTF. Drawing the rest from reference TRBV7-9 and TRBJ1-2, the complete variable domain is DTGVSQNPRHKITKRGQNVTFRCDPISEHNRLYWYRQTLGQGPEFLTYFQNEAQLEKSRLLSDRFSAERPKGSFSTLEIQRTEQGDSAMYLCASSLDNYGYTFGSGTRLTVV.

The gene calls are TRBV4-1 and TRBJ2-5; 15 bases map to TRBD2. V lost 4 bases and J lost 5; bases outside the gene matches: 5. The CDR3 length is 16 residues. Germline V lookup: CDR1 MGHRA, CDR2 YSYEKL. The CDR3 nucleotides are TGCGCCAGCAGCCGGACTAGCGGGGGGGCTGAGGAGACCCAGTACTTC. Protein sequence: CASSRTSGGAEETQYF.

This sequence joins TRBV7-6 and TRBJ2-3; 10 bases fit TRBD2. V shed 2 bases, J shed 0 bases, and the junction held 2 bases outside the gene matches. The V gene's germline CDR1 is SGHVS and CDR2 FNYEAQ. The CDR3 is 16 amino acids. The CDR3 sequence: CASSLKTSGSTDTQYF. The CDR3 coding sequence is TGTGCCAGCAGCTTAAAGACTAGCGGGAGCACAGATACGCAGTATTTT.

This chain joins TRBV19 and TRBJ2-7; TRBD2 aligns across 8 bases. The CDR3 totals 14 residues. The J segment lost 7 bases and the V segment lost 6 bases, leaving 11 bases of the junction unmatched. CDR1 and CDR2 (germline): LNHDA, SQIVND (reference sequence). CDR3 sequence reads: CASRGLSGVWEQYF. CDR3 coding DNA: TGTGCCAGTAGGGGGCTTAGCGGGGTCTGGGAGCAGTACTTC.

The table lists this clone with a count of one. This chain links TRBV20-1 with TRBJ1-5; D unresolved. Germline assignment: CDR1 DFQATT and CDR2 SNEGSKA (reference sequence). The V gene lost 3 bases and the J gene lost 3 bases, with 12 bases spanning the gap. The CDR3 loop spans 14 amino acids. CDR3 in amino acids: CSASSQKLNQPQHF. The CDR3 DNA sequence: TGCAGTGCTAGTTCGCAGAAACTCAATCAGCCCCAGCATTTT.

Points on this clone: This specimen includes other DNA sequences encoding the same CDR3. J is TRBJ1-1 and V is TRBV19; D perhaps matches TRBD1 (5 bases). The CDR3 is made up of 15 amino acids. V lost 3 bases to trimming and J lost 2 bases, with 13 bases between them. Germline-derived CDR1 and CDR2 are LNHDA and SQIVND (reference sequence). The CDR3 loop is CASSISGTANTEAFF. The CDR3 region has the DNA TGTGCCAGTAGTATTTCTGGGACTGCCAACACTGAAGCTTTCTTT.

This chain connects TRBV30 to TRBJ2-7, with D maybe TRBD1 (5 bases). CDR3 length: 13 residues. Germline CDR1 GTSNPN, CDR2 SVGIG (reference sequence). V was clipped by 2 bases and J by 1 base, with 9 bases between them. The CDR3 here is CAWSFGASYEQYF. As DNA, the CDR3 is TGTGCCTGGAGTTTTGGGGCGTCCTACGAGCAGTACTTC. Combining the CDR3 with reference TRBV30 and TRBJ2-7 gives the whole variable domain SQTIHQWPATLVQPVGSPLSLECTVEGTSNPNLYWYRQAAGRGLQLLFYSVGIGQISSEVPQNLSASRPQDRQFILSSKKLLLSDSGFYLCAWSFGASYEQYFGPGTRLTVT.